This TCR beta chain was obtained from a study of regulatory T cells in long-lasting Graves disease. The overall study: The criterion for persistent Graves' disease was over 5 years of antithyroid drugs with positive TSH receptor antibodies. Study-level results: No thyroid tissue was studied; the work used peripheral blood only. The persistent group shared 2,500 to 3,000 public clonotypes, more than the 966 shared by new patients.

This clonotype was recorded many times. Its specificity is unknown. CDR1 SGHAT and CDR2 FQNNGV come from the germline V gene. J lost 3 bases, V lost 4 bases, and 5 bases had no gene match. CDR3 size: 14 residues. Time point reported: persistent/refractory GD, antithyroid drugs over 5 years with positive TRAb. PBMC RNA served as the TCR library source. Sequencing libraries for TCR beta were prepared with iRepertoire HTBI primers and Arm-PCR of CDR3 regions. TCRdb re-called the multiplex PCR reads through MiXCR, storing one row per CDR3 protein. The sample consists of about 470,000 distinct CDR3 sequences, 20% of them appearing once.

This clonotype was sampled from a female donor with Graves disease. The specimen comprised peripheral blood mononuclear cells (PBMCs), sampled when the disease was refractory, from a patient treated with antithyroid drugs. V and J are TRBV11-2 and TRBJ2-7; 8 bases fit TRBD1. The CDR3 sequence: CASSYRTGIYEQYF. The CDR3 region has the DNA TGTGCCAGCAGCTACCGGACAGGGATCTACGAGCAGTACTTC.